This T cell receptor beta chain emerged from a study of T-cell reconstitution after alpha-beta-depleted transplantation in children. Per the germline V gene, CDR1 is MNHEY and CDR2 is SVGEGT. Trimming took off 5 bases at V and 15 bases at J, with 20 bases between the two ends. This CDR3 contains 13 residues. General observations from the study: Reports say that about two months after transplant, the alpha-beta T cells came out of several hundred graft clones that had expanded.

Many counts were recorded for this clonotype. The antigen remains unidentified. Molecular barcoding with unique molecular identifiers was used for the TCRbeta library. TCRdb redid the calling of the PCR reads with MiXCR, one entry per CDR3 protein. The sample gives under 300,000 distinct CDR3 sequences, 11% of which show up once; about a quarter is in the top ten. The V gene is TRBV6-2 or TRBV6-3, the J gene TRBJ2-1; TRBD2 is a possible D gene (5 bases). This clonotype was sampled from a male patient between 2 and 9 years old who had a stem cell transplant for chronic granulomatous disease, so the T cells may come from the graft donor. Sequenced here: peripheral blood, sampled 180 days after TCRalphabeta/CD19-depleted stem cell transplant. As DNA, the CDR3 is TGTGCCAGCAGTCCATCTTGGGAGACCGCGGGGTTCTTC. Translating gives CASSPSWETAGFF.